This TCR beta chain was observed in a study of shared clonotypes between healthy human individuals. Germline CDR1 reads SEHNR; CDR2 reads FQNEAQ (reference sequence). With 4 bases removed from V and 1 base from J, the gap between germline ends came to 8 bases. CDR3 length equals 13 residues. TCRdb's table, derived via immunoSEQ multiplex PCR, lists solely in-frame clones and lacks some. The sample has about 2 million clones, around 96% seen once. CD45RO-negative, CCR7-positively selected cells formed the naive CD8 fraction, excluding terminally differentiated effector memory CD45RA+ cells. The donor population consisted of healthy HIV-negative adults with no recent acute infections or vaccinations.

Material for sequencing was naive CD8+ T cells sorted from blood. V gene TRBV7-9 combines with J gene TRBJ2-7; no reliable D call. This TCR came from a man aged 18 to 30 in good health. CDR3 residues: CASSSERSYEQYF. In DNA form, the CDR3 reads TGTGCCAGCAGCTCGGAGAGGTCCTACGAGCAGTACTTC.